These 7 T cell receptor beta chains were sequenced from one sample in a study of T cells in Graves' hyperthyroidism and ophthalmopathy (dated by TCRdb to the late 2010s). The method was multiplex PCR. The run used an Illumina HiSeq 2000. TCR beta CDR3 regions were amplified from RNA transcripts. A first-round RT-PCR of the TCR CDR3 used the HTBI primer set with the Qiagen OneStep RT-PCR kit. TCRdb reanalyzed the raw reads on its own, using fastp at Q25 for trimming and MiXCR for clone calling, and kept in-frame beta chains. A single entry per CDR3 protein holds the most common genes and DNA from its merged rows. This sample comprises roughly 740,000 distinct CDR3 sequences, roughly 17% of them detected only once. The ten largest clonotypes hold over 7.5% of the sample. Sample: blood. The receptors come from a man aged 18 to 29 with Graves' hyperthyroidism.

This clonotype was observed many times. The chain carries TRBV28 and TRBJ2-7; 7 bases align to TRBD2. The CDR3 contains 16 residues. The V and J ends lost 3 bases and 3 bases, in that order; junction bases with no gene match: 11. In germline, CDR1 is MDHEN, CDR2 SYDVKM. CDR3 nucleotide sequence: TGTGCCAGCAGTTTTCAACTGGGCGGGAGTTACTACGAGCAGTACTTC. This codes for CASSFQLGGSYYEQYF.

This clonotype came up many times. This chain connects TRBV28 to TRBJ2-1, with D perhaps TRBD1 or TRBD2 (6 bases each). There are 14 residues in the CDR3. Trimming removed 2 bases from V and 2 bases from J, with 7 bases in between. Per the germline V gene, CDR1 is MDHEN and CDR2 is SYDVKM. CDR3 sequence reads: CASSLRGAYNEQFF. In DNA form, the CDR3 reads TGTGCCAGCAGTTTAAGGGGGGCCTACAATGAGCAGTTCTTC. Looking up the rest from reference TRBV28 and TRBJ2-1 gives the full variable domain: DVKVTQSSRYLVKRTGEKVFLECVQDMDHENMFWYRQDPGLGLRLIYFSYDVKMKEKGDIPEGYSVSREKKERFSLILESASTNQTSMYLCASSLRGAYNEQFFGPGTRLTVL.

This clonotype showed up many times. The V gene is TRBV5-1, the J gene TRBJ2-7; 10 bases line up with TRBD2. The germline gives CDR1 SGHRS, CDR2 YFSETQ. The CDR3 totals 15 residues. With 4 bases clipped from V and 6 bases from J, the junction kept 10 bases outside the gene matches. CDR3 bases: TGCGCCAGCAGCCAGGGAAGGACTAGCGGAGGCGAGCAGTACTTC. Translated, it gives CASSQGRTSGGEQYF.

V and J are TRBV7-2 and TRBJ2-2, with 10 bases fitting TRBD1. This CDR3 spans 15 amino acids. In germline, CDR1 is SGHTA, CDR2 FQGNSA. V lost 6 bases and J lost 4; bases outside the gene matches: 5. CDR3 nucleotide sequence: TGTGCCAGCAGTTTATGGGACAGGGGCACCGGGGAGCTGTTTTTT. Encoded protein: CASSLWDRGTGELFF.

This clonotype was observed at least ten times. This chain links TRBV20-1 with TRBJ2-1; D could derive from TRBD1 or TRBD2 (5 bases each). Trimming shortened V by 5 bases and J by 4 bases, and 12 bases separated the two germline ends. Germline values: CDR1 DFQATT, CDR2 SNEGSKA (reference sequence). The CDR3 is 13 amino acids. This CDR3 reads CSAGDGWYNEQFF. CDR3 DNA sequence: TGCAGTGCTGGGGACGGTTGGTACAATGAGCAGTTCTTC.

This clonotype was counted many times. The V gene is TRBV28, the J gene TRBJ2-7, with 8 nucleotides matching TRBD2. This CDR3 contains 14 residues. The V and J ends lost 7 bases and 4 bases, in that order; junction bases with no gene match: 9. Germline CDR1 is MDHEN and CDR2 is SYDVKM. The CDR3 region has the DNA TGTGCCAGCACAGGGCCAAGCGGGAGTTACGAGCAGTACTTC. Its translation: CASTGPSGSYEQYF.

Ten or more counts support this clonotype. V usage is TRBV28 and J usage is TRBJ2-1, with 12 bases aligning to TRBD2. The CDR3 totals 14 residues. The ends lost 6 bases at V and 7 bases at J; junction bases unmatched: 4. Germline values: CDR1 MDHEN, CDR2 SYDVKM. The DNA of the CDR3 is TGTGCCAGCAGACGAACTAGCGGGAGGAATGAGCAGTTCTTC. It yields the protein CASRRTSGRNEQFF. The full variable domain, rest sourced from reference TRBV28 and TRBJ2-1, is DVKVTQSSRYLVKRTGEKVFLECVQDMDHENMFWYRQDPGLGLRLIYFSYDVKMKEKGDIPEGYSVSREKKERFSLILESASTNQTSMYLCASRRTSGRNEQFFGPGTRLTVL.